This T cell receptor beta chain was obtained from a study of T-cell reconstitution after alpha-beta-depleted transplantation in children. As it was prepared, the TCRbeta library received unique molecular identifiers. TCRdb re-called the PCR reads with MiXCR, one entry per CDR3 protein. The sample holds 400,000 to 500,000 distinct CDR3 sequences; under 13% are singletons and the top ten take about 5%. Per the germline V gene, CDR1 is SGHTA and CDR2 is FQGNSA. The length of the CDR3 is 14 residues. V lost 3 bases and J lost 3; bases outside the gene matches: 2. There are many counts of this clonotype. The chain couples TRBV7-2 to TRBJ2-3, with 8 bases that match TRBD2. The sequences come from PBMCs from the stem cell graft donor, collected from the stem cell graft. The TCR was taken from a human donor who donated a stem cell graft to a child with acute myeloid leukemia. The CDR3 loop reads CASSLTSATDTQYF. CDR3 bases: TGTGCCAGCAGCTTGACTAGCGCGACAGATACGCAGTATTTT.